The 28 T cell receptor beta chains below were found in one sample sequenced in a study of CD8 T cells in ankylosing spondylitis. Each CDR3 protein is one row after TCRdb ran MiXCR on the 5' RACE reads. The profile shows 470,000 or so distinct CDR3 sequences, roughly a quarter of them singletons. These receptors' targets are unknown. Study outcomes and limitations: Seemingly characteristic of ankylosing spondylitis blood was a TCR beta motif consisting of about 8 highly homologous variants.

The material sequenced was blood, either unsorted or a sorted T cell fraction (not recorded which). The receptors derive from a male donor with ankylosing spondylitis.

V is TRBV5-6 and J is TRBJ2-7, with 12 bases aligning to TRBD2. Per the germline V gene, CDR1 is SGHDT and CDR2 is YYEEEE. The CDR3 extends over 15 amino acids. V was clipped by 4 bases and J by 6 bases; unmatched bases: 8. CDR3 in amino acids: CASSPLAGGTAEQYF. The CDR3 nucleotides are TGTGCCAGCAGCCCTCTAGCGGGAGGGACTGCCGAGCAGTACTTC.

A few counts support this clonotype. The rearrangement links TRBV12-3 or TRBV12-4 to TRBJ2-3; TRBD2 aligns across 12 bases. The V gene end was trimmed by 5 bases and the J gene end by 5 bases; junction bases not matched to a gene: 11. This CDR3 contains 17 residues. CDR3 coding DNA: TGTGCCAGCAGTCTCTCTCCTCTAGCGGGAGGGGGAGATACGCAGTATTTT. It encodes CASSLSPLAGGGDTQYF.

This clonotype was counted a few times. The V gene is TRBV20-1, the J gene TRBJ1-5; D remains unclear. Germline V CDR1 and CDR2: DFQATT, SNEGSKA (reference sequence). The CDR3 totals 12 residues. Deletions cut 6 bases from V and 5 bases from J, with 11 bases between. The CDR3 DNA sequence: TGCAGTGCGCCAGGTCGTGATCAGCCCCAGCATTTT. Translation gives CSAPGRDQPQHF.

This clonotype was counted between two and nine times. This may stem from a read error, because a much larger clone lies one nucleotide away. The genes are TRBV6-1 and TRBJ1-5; no firm D call. V was clipped by 3 bases and J by 6 bases, with 3 bases between them. The CDR3 is 11 residues long. The germline V gene has CDR1 MNHNS and CDR2 SASEGT. CDR3 sequence (DNA): TGTGCCAGCAGTGAGTTTCAGCCCCAGCATTTT. This translates into CASSEFQPQHF.

This clonotype was recorded a few times. The CDR3 sequence is CAISQSGPSGYEQYV. In DNA form, the CDR3 reads TGTGCCATCAGTCAATCGGGGCCCTCGGGGTACGAGCAGTACGTC. V gene TRBV10-3 combines with J gene TRBJ2-7; D possibly uses TRBD1 or TRBD2 (5 bases each). From germline, CDR1 is ENHRY and CDR2 SYGVKD. The CDR3 is 15 residues long. Trimming shortened V by 5 bases and J by 4 bases, and 18 bases separated the two germline ends.

This clonotype was seen a handful of times. V gene TRBV14 combines with J gene TRBJ2-2, with TRBD1 as a possible D gene (5 bases). V lost 2 bases, J lost 2 bases, and 12 bases lay in between. The V gene's germline CDR1 is SGHDN and CDR2 FVKESK. The CDR3 is 16 residues long. The CDR3 protein is CASSQIGTGNTGELFF. CDR3 bases: TGTGCCAGCAGCCAAATCGGTACAGGCAACACCGGGGAGCTGTTTTTT.

This clonotype has a handful of counts. The chain uses TRBV24-1 and TRBJ1-5; D unresolved. V gave up 5 bases and J gave up 6 bases, with 7 bases separating them. Looked up from germline, CDR1 is KGHDR and CDR2 is SFDVKD. The CDR3 loop spans 12 amino acids. The CDR3, as DNA: TGTGCCACCAGTGCCGGGTCTCAGCCCCAGCATTTT. Translating it yields CATSAGSQPQHF.

V is TRBV7-2 and J is TRBJ2-3, with D maybe TRBD2 (5 bases). CDR3 size: 14 residues. Germline CDR1 and CDR2: SGHTA and FQGNSA. V was trimmed by 5 bases and J by 2 bases, leaving 11 bases between them. The DNA of the CDR3 is TGTGCCAGCAGCGAGGGCCCGTTCACAGATACGCAGTATTTT. Translating it yields CASSEGPFTDTQYF.

This clonotype was detected many times. V is TRBV6-5 and J is TRBJ2-2; D is possibly TRBD2 (6 bases). Trimming cost V 6 bases and J 0 bases, with 11 bases left between them. The CDR3 has 15 residues. The V gene's germline CDR1 is MNHEY and CDR2 SVGAGI. CDR3 amino acids: CASSYGLTNTGELFF. The CDR3 coding sequence is TGTGCCAGCAGCTACGGACTAACGAACACCGGGGAGCTGTTTTTT.

In this sample, this clonotype turned up a few times. Relative to the germline gene, one junction end is altered; a read error may explain this. The V and J genes are TRBV7-8 and TRBJ1-4; maybe TRBD1 (5 bases). The CDR3 runs 12 residues. The V gene's germline CDR1 is SGHVS and CDR2 FQNEAQ. The CDR3: CASSGTTEKLFF. CDR3 DNA: TGTGCCAGCAGCGGGACTACTGAAAAACTGTTTTTT.

The chain joins TRBV29-1 to TRBJ1-5; D not certain. The CDR3 extends over 14 amino acids. Trimming took 7 bases from V and 0 from J, leaving 13 bases between them. CDR1 SQVTM and CDR2 ANQGSEA come from the germline V gene. The CDR3 is CSAAGKDSNQPQHF. As DNA, the CDR3 is TGCAGCGCCGCGGGCAAAGATAGCAATCAGCCCCAGCATTTT.

This chain connects TRBV7-8 to TRBJ2-3; possible D gene TRBD2, 5 bases. Germline V lookup: CDR1 SGHVS, CDR2 FQNEAQ. There are 16 residues in the CDR3. Deletions cut 3 bases from V and 0 bases from J, with 13 bases between. The CDR3 here is CASSLGFRGSTDTQYF. For the CDR3, the DNA is TGTGCCAGCAGCTTGGGATTCCGGGGTAGCACAGATACGCAGTATTTT. The whole variable domain, filled in from reference TRBV7-8 and TRBJ2-3, reads GAGVSQSPRYKVAKRGQDVALRCDPISGHVSLFWYQQALGQGPEFLTYFQNEAQLDKSGLPSDRFFAERPEGSVSTLKIQRTQQEDSAVYLCASSLGFRGSTDTQYFGPGTRLTVL.

This clonotype was counted between two and nine times. The V gene is TRBV4-2, the J gene TRBJ2-3; no reliable D call. CDR1 and CDR2 (germline): LGHNA, YNFKEQ. V lost 4 bases, J lost 6 bases, and 11 bases lay in between. The length of the CDR3 is 13 residues. The CDR3 DNA follows: TGTGCCAGCAGCCCCGATAGGTCGGATACGCAGTATTTT. Translated, it gives CASSPDRSDTQYF.

This clonotype has more than one count but fewer than ten. This chain uses TRBV20-1 with TRBJ2-5, with D maybe TRBD2 (6 bases). CDR3 length: 14 residues. Germline V gene lookup returns CDR1 DFQATT and CDR2 SNEGSKA (reference sequence). Trimming removed 3 bases at V and 5 bases at J, with 16 bases between. The DNA for the CDR3 is TGCAGTGCTAGTGGGCCGGGAGTAGGGGAGACCCAGTACTTC. Protein product: CSASGPGVGETQYF.

This clonotype was seen a handful of times. The chain links TRBV12-3 or TRBV12-4 to TRBJ2-7; D is possibly TRBD1 (5 bases). CDR3 length: 14 residues. Trimming pared 2 bases from V and 5 bases from J, leaving 13 bases between. The CDR3: CASSLNSAGNEQYF. CDR3 in DNA: TGTGCCAGCAGTTTAAACTCGGCAGGGAACGAGCAGTACTTC.

The chain links TRBV12-3 or TRBV12-4 to TRBJ2-1, with TRBD2 matching over 13 bases. Trimming cost V 7 bases and J 4 bases; bases outside gene matches: 13. The CDR3 runs to 18 residues. The DNA for the CDR3 is TGTGCCAGCAACCCGACTAGCGGGAGGCCCGCTATATACAATGAGCAGTTCTTC. Amino acids: CASNPTSGRPAIYNEQFF.

This clonotype was detected a few times. The chain couples TRBV12-3 or TRBV12-4 to TRBJ2-5; TRBD2 aligns across 8 bases. V lost 2 bases and J lost 1; bases outside the gene matches: 6. The CDR3 is 16 residues long. The CDR3 reads CASSLSPTSGQETQYF. The CDR3 DNA is TGTGCCAGCAGTTTATCCCCCACTAGCGGCCAAGAGACCCAGTACTTC.

V gene TRBV10-1 combines with J gene TRBJ2-2; 9 bases align to TRBD2. CDR3 length: 15 residues. With 6 bases clipped from V and 1 base from J, the junction kept 3 bases outside the gene matches. Germline V CDR1 and CDR2: WNHNN, SYGVQD (reference sequence). The CDR3 is CASRPTSGNTGELFF. The CDR3 DNA reads TGCGCCAGCAGACCGACTAGCGGGAACACCGGGGAGCTGTTTTTT.

V gene TRBV6-1 combines with J gene TRBJ1-4, with 10 bases fitting TRBD1. Germline-derived CDR1 and CDR2 are MNHNS and SASEGT. The CDR3 runs to 15 residues. Trimming at V came to 5 bases and at J to 6 bases, leaving 6 bases not matched to a gene. Here the CDR3 reads CASSPWDRGYEKLFF. In nucleotides, the CDR3 is TGTGCCAGCAGTCCCTGGGACAGGGGCTATGAAAAACTGTTTTTT.

The genes are TRBV2 and TRBJ1-1; tentatively, D is TRBD1 (5 bases). There are 13 residues in the CDR3. Germline lookup yields CDR1 SNHLY and CDR2 FYNNEI. Trimming took 6 bases from V and 3 from J, leaving 11 bases between them. The CDR3 sequence is CASRFQGYTEAFF. The CDR3 nucleotides read TGTGCCAGCAGGTTCCAGGGATACACTGAAGCTTTCTTT.

The sample holds many counts of this clonotype. The chain is built from TRBV5-6 and TRBJ2-1; tentative D call: TRBD1 (6 bases). The V end lost 0 bases, the J end lost 3 bases, and 7 bases lay between the germline ends. Germline loops: CDR1 SGHDT, CDR2 YYEEEE. The CDR3 runs 14 residues. CDR3 sequence reads: CASSLGTDYNEQFF. The CDR3 DNA reads TGTGCCAGCAGCTTGGGGACAGACTACAATGAGCAGTTCTTC.

The chain employs TRBV4-1 and TRBJ1-4; 10 bases align to TRBD1. V lost 2 bases to trimming and J lost 6 bases; unmatched junction nucleotides: 3. Germline values: CDR1 MGHRA, CDR2 YSYEKL. This CDR3 comprises 15 residues. The CDR3 DNA reads TGCGCCAGCAGCCAACCGGACAGGGGGTATGAAAAACTGTTTTTT. Protein sequence: CASSQPDRGYEKLFF.

This clonotype has more than one count but fewer than ten. The rearrangement joins TRBV6-1 to TRBJ1-4; D uncertain. Trimming pared 6 bases from V and 0 bases from J, leaving 23 bases between. This CDR3 is 19 amino acids long. CDR1 and CDR2 (germline): MNHNS, SASEGT. The CDR3 loop reads CASRRTVDVSSATNEKLFF. In DNA, the CDR3 is TGTGCCAGCAGGCGAACGGTGGACGTCTCGTCCGCAACTAATGAAAAACTGTTTTTT.

This clonotype was detected only a few times. The CDR3 loop is CASRYRQGADNEQFF. As DNA, the CDR3 is TGTGCCAGCAGATATCGACAGGGGGCGGACAATGAGCAGTTCTTC. J is TRBJ2-1 and V is TRBV7-2; TRBD1 agrees at 10 bases. The CDR3 is 15 residues long. Trimming removed 6 bases from V and 5 bases from J; junction bases left unmatched: 7. The germline V gene encodes CDR1 SGHTA and CDR2 FQGNSA. Complete variable domain (other parts from reference TRBV7-2 and TRBJ2-1): GAGVSQSPSNKVTEKGKDVELRCDPISGHTALYWYRQSLGQGLEFLIYFQGNSAPDKSGLPSDRFSAERTGGSVSTLTIQRTQQEDSAVYLCASRYRQGADNEQFFGPGTRLTVL.

This clonotype was seen more than once but under ten times. The rearrangement uses TRBV3-1 and TRBJ1-5; no firm D call. CDR1 and CDR2 (germline): LGHDT, YNNKEL (reference sequence). The CDR3 totals 13 residues. The V end lost 0 bases, the J end lost 9 bases, and 9 bases lay between the germline ends. CDR3 in amino acids: CASSQDSLAPQHF. CDR3 sequence (DNA): TGTGCCAGCAGCCAAGATTCGTTGGCGCCCCAGCATTTT.

The rearrangement joins TRBV5-4 to TRBJ2-5; a weak D match, TRBD1 (5 bases). The V end was cut by 4 bases, the J end by 6 bases, with 16 bases between. The CDR3 runs to 14 residues. Per the germline V gene, CDR1 is SGHNT and CDR2 is YYREEE (reference sequence). CDR3: CASSAQQEIKTQYF. DNA of the CDR3: TGTGCCAGCAGCGCACAACAGGAGATCAAGACCCAGTACTTC.

V and J are TRBV3-1 and TRBJ2-1; 13 bases align to TRBD2. Per germline, CDR1 LGHDT and CDR2 YNNKEL (reference sequence). The CDR3 runs to 22 residues. J was trimmed by 0 bases and V by 4 bases; bases with no gene match: 18. The CDR3 DNA reads as TGTGCCAGCAGCCTAGTCCCCGGGACTAGCGGGACCAGCAAACTCTCCTACAATGAGCAGTTCTTC. This encodes CASSLVPGTSGTSKLSYNEQFF.

The table lists this clonotype with a few counts. The chain is built from TRBV5-1 and TRBJ2-1, with 8 nucleotides matching TRBD1. The V gene's germline CDR1 is SGHRS and CDR2 YFSETQ. The CDR3 consists of 15 residues. V trimming: 0 bases; J trimming: 5 bases; junction bases outside the gene matches: 4. The CDR3: CASSLGQGIHNEQFF. In DNA, the CDR3 is TGCGCCAGCAGCTTGGGACAGGGGATACACAATGAGCAGTTCTTC.